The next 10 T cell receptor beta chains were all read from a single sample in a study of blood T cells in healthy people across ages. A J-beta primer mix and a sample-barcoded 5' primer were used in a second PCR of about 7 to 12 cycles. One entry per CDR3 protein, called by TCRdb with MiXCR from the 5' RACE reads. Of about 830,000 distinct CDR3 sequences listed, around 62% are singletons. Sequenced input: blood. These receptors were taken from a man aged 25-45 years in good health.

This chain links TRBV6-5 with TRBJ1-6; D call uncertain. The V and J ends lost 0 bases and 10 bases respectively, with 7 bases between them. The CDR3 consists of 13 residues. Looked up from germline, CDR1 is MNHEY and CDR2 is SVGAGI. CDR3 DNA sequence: TGTGCCAGCAGTTACTCGAAAGGGTCACCCCTCCACTTT. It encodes CASSYSKGSPLHF.

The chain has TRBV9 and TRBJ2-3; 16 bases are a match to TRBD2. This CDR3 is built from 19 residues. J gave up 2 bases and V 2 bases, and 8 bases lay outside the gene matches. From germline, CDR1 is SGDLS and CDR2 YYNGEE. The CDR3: CASSVESGTSGGATDTQYF. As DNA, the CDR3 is TGTGCCAGCAGCGTCGAATCCGGGACTAGCGGGGGGGCCACAGATACGCAGTATTTT.

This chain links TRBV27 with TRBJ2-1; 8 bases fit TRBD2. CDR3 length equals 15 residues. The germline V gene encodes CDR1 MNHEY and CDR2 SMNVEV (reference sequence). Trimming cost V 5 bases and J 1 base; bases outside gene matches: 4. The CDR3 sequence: CASSRPGGSYNEQFF. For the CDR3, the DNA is TGTGCCAGCAGTCGACCGGGGGGGTCCTACAATGAGCAGTTCTTC.

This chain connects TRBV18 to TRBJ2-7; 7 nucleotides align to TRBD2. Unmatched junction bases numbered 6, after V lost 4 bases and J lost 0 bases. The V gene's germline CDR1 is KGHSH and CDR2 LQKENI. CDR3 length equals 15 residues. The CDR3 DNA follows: TGTGCCAGCTCACTCAGCGGGGAGAGCTCCTACGAGCAGTACTTC. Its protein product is CASSLSGESSYEQYF.

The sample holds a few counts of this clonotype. CDR3 amino acids: CASSSTGTTETQYF. Here the CDR3 DNA reads TGTGCCAGCAGCTCAACAGGGACTACGGAGACCCAGTACTTC. The genes are TRBV7-2 and TRBJ2-5; the D gene is possibly TRBD2 (7 bases). This CDR3 region has 14 residues. Trimming removed 4 bases from V and 5 bases from J, with 14 bases in between. In germline, CDR1 is SGHTA, CDR2 FQGNSA.

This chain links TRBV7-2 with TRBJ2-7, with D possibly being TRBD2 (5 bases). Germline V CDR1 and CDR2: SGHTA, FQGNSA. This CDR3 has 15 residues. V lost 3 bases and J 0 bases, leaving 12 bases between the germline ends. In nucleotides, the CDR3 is TGTGCCAGCAGCTTTTCGGAGGCTCGCTCCTACGAGCAGTACTTC. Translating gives CASSFSEARSYEQYF.

As DNA, the CDR3 is TGTGCCAGCAGTTTAGCGGGGGGGGGGCATGAGACCCAGTACTTC. It yields the protein CASSLAGGGHETQYF. The chain carries TRBV12-3 or TRBV12-4 and TRBJ2-5; TRBD2 is a possible D gene (7 bases). The V gene lost 0 bases and the J gene lost 5 bases, with 13 bases spanning the gap. This CDR3 spans 15 amino acids.

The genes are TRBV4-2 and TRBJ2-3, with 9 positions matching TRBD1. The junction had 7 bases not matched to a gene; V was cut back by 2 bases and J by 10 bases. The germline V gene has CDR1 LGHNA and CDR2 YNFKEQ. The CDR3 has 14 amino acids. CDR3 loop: CASSQSITGGPQYF. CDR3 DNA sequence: TGTGCCAGCAGCCAAAGCATTACAGGGGGCCCGCAGTATTTT.

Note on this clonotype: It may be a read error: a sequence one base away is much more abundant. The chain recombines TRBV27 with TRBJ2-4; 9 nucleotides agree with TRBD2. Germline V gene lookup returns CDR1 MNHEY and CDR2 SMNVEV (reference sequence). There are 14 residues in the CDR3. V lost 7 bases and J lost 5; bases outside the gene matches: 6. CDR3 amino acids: CASIFSGGENIQYF. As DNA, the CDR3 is TGTGCCAGCATTTTTAGCGGGGGAGAAAACATTCAGTACTTC.

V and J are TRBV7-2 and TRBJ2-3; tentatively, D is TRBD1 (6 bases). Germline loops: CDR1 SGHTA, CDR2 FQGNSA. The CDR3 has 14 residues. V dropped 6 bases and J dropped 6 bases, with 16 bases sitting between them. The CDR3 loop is CASRIDRRIDTQYF. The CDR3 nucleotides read TGTGCCAGCAGGATTGACAGGCGCATCGATACGCAGTATTTT.